This TCR beta chain derives from a study of beta chain features in type 1 diabetes. This clone was counted only a few times. The CDR3 extends over 13 amino acids. Trimming removed 5 bases at V and 5 bases at J, with 11 bases between. Germline V CDR1 and CDR2: SGHDN, FVKESK. Sequencing targeted expressed TCRB transcripts, as all isolated RNA had been reverse transcribed. This table comes from immunoSEQ multiplex PCR, and its TCRdb copy is limited to in-frame clones, with some not included. The profile shows hundreds of thousands of clones, 15% to 20% of them singletons. The J gene is TRBJ2-3, the V gene TRBV14, with D possibly called TRBD1 or TRBD2 (5 bases each). The receptor comes from a woman under 30 in good health. The sample taken for sequencing was naive CD4+ T cells from blood. The CDR3 spells CASSWGLRDTQYF. The CDR3 region has the DNA TGTGCCAGCAGCTGGGGGTTAAGAGATACGCAGTATTTT.